One and the same sample provided the 7 T cell receptor beta chains below, sequenced in a study of blood T cell repertoires in COVID-19. The table came from immunoSEQ multiplex PCR; TCRdb's copy has only in-frame clones and leaves some out. The sample has 140,000 to 150,000 clones, 75% to 85% seen once. Sequencing was carried out using peripheral blood. These receptor sequences come from a man in his 60s with active or convalescent COVID-19.

V and J are TRBV4-3 and TRBJ2-3, with TRBD2 identical over 10 bases. Germline CDR1 reads LGHNA; CDR2 reads YSLEER. The length of the CDR3 is 17 residues. J gave up 5 bases and V 0 bases, and 8 bases lay outside the gene matches. The CDR3 is CASSQDALAGRGDTQYF. The CDR3 region has the DNA TGCGCCAGCAGCCAAGACGCACTAGCGGGACGTGGAGATACGCAGTATTTT.

V usage is TRBV18 and J usage is TRBJ2-3; a possible D gene is TRBD2 (6 bases). The CDR3 consists of 16 residues. V was cut by 6 bases and J by 2 bases, with 18 bases left in between. Germline CDR1 KGHSH, CDR2 LQKENI. The CDR3 bases are TGTGCCAGCTCTCTCCGCCGGGACTCTAACACAGATACGCAGTATTTT. Its protein product is CASSLRRDSNTDTQYF.

V usage is TRBV7-9 and J usage is TRBJ1-3, with a tentative D call TRBD1 (5 bases). Looked up from germline, CDR1 is SEHNR and CDR2 is FQNEAQ (reference sequence). Trimming cost V 6 bases and J 3 bases, with 12 bases left between them. CDR3 length: 14 residues. The CDR3 DNA is TGTGCCAGCAGTCCTTCGGGGGATGGAAACACCATATATTTT. Its translation: CASSPSGDGNTIYF.

The chain links TRBV2 to TRBJ2-2; 8 positions agree with TRBD2. Germline CDR1 reads SNHLY; CDR2 reads FYNNEI. The CDR3 runs to 15 residues. Germline trimming cut 7 bases from V and 7 bases from J; bases unmatched to any gene: 11. CDR3 nucleotide sequence: TGTGCCAGCACCTCGAGCGGGAGTAGGCACGGGGAGCTGTTTTTT. It is translated as CASTSSGSRHGELFF.

This chain uses TRBV4-2 with TRBJ2-3, with D perhaps matching TRBD2 (6 bases). Trimming removed 1 base at V and 6 bases at J, with 14 bases between. CDR3 size: 15 residues. The germline gives CDR1 LGHNA, CDR2 YNFKEQ. CDR3 bases: TGTGCCAGCAGCCAAGCGGGGGTTAGATACGATACGCAGTATTTT. Translation: CASSQAGVRYDTQYF.

The chain combines TRBV10-3 with TRBJ2-2; 9 bases are a match to TRBD1. With 6 bases clipped from V and 5 bases from J, the junction kept 4 bases outside the gene matches. CDR1 is ENHRY and CDR2 is SYGVKD in the germline V gene. The CDR3 spans 14 residues. CDR3 loop: CAIRRTGATGELFF. The DNA of the CDR3 is TGTGCCATCAGGAGGACAGGGGCGACCGGGGAGCTGTTTTTT.

The CDR3 loop is CASRRTPTNTGELFF. CDR3 nucleotides: TGTGCCAGCCGCCGGACACCTACGAACACCGGGGAGCTGTTTTTT. This chain joins TRBV6-5 and TRBJ2-2, with D maybe TRBD1 (5 bases). The CDR3 has 15 amino acids. Per the germline V gene, CDR1 is MNHEY and CDR2 is SVGAGI. Trimming shortened V by 8 bases and J by 0 bases, and 13 bases separated the two germline ends.